This TCR beta chain was observed in a study of long-term antiretroviral therapy in people with HIV. Samples were assayed with immunoSEQ v3.0 at survey level. The repertoire was sequenced with immunoSEQ multiplex PCR; TCRdb's copy has only in-frame clones and lacks some. This table has approximately 18,000 clones, 70% to 90% appearing once. Before they underwent DNA extraction, samples held roughly 0.95-10 million cryopreserved PBMC. The specimen was unsorted PBMCs, collected 0.1 years before starting antiretroviral therapy. The TCR sequence derives from a man between 18 and 29 years old with HIV.

The CDR3 spells CASSFRGGGELFF. CDR3 nucleotides: TGTGCCAGCAGTTTTCGTGGGGGCGGGGAGCTGTTTTTT. V gene TRBV6-5 combines with J gene TRBJ2-2; either TRBD1 or TRBD2 may supply D (5 bases each). Germline CDR1 is MNHEY and CDR2 is SVGAGI. This CDR3 is 13 amino acids long. Trimming took off 4 bases at V and 7 bases at J, with 10 bases between the two ends.